Presented here are 24 T cell receptor beta chains from one specimen sequenced in a study of identical twins. TCRdb re-analysed the 5' RACE reads in MiXCR, keeping a single row per CDR3 protein. This sample has a few hundred thousand distinct CDR3 sequences; 12% occur once, and the top ten carry 7.2%. The same data also contributed to another study, on yellow fever vaccine responses in identical twins.

Sequenced: CD8+ T cells sorted from blood. These receptors were collected from a woman under 30 in good health.

This clonotype was observed many times. The chain recombines TRBV12-3 or TRBV12-4 with TRBJ2-3; 9 bases map to TRBD2. The CDR3 sequence is 17 residues long. V dropped 1 base and J dropped 1; count of bases not matched to a gene: 6. The CDR3 DNA is TGTGCCAGCAGTTTAGGTGCTAGCGGGGCGGGCACAGATACGCAGTATTTT. It yields the protein CASSLGASGAGTDTQYF.

This clonotype was counted only a few times. The chain joins TRBV15 to TRBJ2-5; the match to TRBD1 covers 7 bases. CDR1 and CDR2 (germline): LNHNV, YYDKDF (reference sequence). The V segment lost 1 base and the J segment 1 base; nucleotides outside the gene matches: 9. CDR3 size: 17 residues. The CDR3 coding sequence is TGTGCCACCAGCAGAGCCGGACAGGTCCCTGCCCAAGAGACCCAGTACTTC. Protein product: CATSRAGQVPAQETQYF.

The chain links TRBV7-9 to TRBJ1-2; no reliable D call. CDR1 is SEHNR and CDR2 is FQNEAQ in the germline V gene (reference sequence). Trimming removed 1 base at V and 6 bases at J, with 9 bases between. The CDR3 spans 13 residues. CDR3 residues: CASSLDPLDGYTF. The CDR3 DNA follows: TGTGCCAGCAGCTTAGACCCCCTTGATGGCTACACCTTC.

The DNA for the CDR3 is TGTGCCAGCAGCTTAGCGGCAGGGATTGGAAACACCATATATTTT. As protein: CASSLAAGIGNTIYF. The rearrangement uses TRBV7-9 and TRBJ1-3; possible D gene TRBD1, 5 bases. This CDR3 region has 15 residues. V dropped 0 bases and J dropped 3 bases, with 9 bases sitting between them. CDR1 is SEHNR and CDR2 is FQNEAQ in the germline V gene (reference sequence).

This clonotype was counted a few times. The chain uses TRBV7-9 and TRBJ2-1; 7 bases map to TRBD1. The CDR3 length is 14 residues. The germline CDR1 and CDR2 sequences are SEHNR and FQNEAQ (reference sequence). With 5 bases clipped from V and 5 bases from J, the junction kept 6 bases outside the gene matches. The CDR3 DNA reads TGTGCCAGCAGCCGGACAGGTTTGGACAATGAGCAGTTCTTC. This sequence encodes CASSRTGLDNEQFF.

This clonotype has ten or more counts. This chain links TRBV5-1 with TRBJ2-7, with D possibly TRBD2 on 6 matching bases. CDR1 and CDR2 from the germline V gene are SGHRS and YFSETQ. CDR3 length: 15 residues. The germline V and J ends were trimmed by 0 bases and 1 base, with 11 bases remaining between them. The CDR3 DNA reads TGCGCCAGCAGCTTGGGGAGGGGTCCGTCCTACGAGCAGTACTTC. Its protein product is CASSLGRGPSYEQYF. The whole variable domain, filled in from reference TRBV5-1 and TRBJ2-7, reads KAGVTQTPRYLIKTRGQQVTLSCSPISGHRSVSWYQQTPGQGLQFLFEYFSETQRNKGNFPGRFSGRQFSNSRSEMNVSTLELGDSALYLCASSLGRGPSYEQYFGPGTRLTVT.

This clonotype was recorded a few times. This chain joins TRBV27 and TRBJ2-4; D is uncertain. Trimming left V 7 bases short and J 10 bases short, with 17 bases between. CDR3 length: 13 residues. The germline V gene has CDR1 MNHEY and CDR2 SMNVEV (reference sequence). CDR3 sequence: CASMRPDTQIQYF. CDR3 bases: TGTGCCAGCATGCGGCCAGACACTCAAATTCAGTACTTC.

The J gene is TRBJ2-3, the V gene TRBV20-1, with D perhaps TRBD2 (6 bases). The CDR3 has 15 amino acids. Germline CDR1 DFQATT, CDR2 SNEGSKA (reference sequence). V gave up 2 bases and J gave up 2 bases, with 14 bases separating them. The CDR3 sequence is CSARPASAFTDTQYF. For the CDR3, the DNA is TGCAGTGCTAGACCTGCTAGCGCCTTCACAGATACGCAGTATTTT.

The chain joins TRBV28 to TRBJ1-1; D perhaps matches TRBD1 (5 bases). The CDR3 has 14 residues. The V gene lost 5 bases and the J gene lost 8 bases, with 18 bases spanning the gap. Germline V gene data show CDR1 as MDHEN and CDR2 as SYDVKM. The CDR3 DNA sequence: TGTGCCAGCAGTCCAACGGGACCAGACAGCGAAGCTTTCTTT. Translated, it gives CASSPTGPDSEAFF.

The chain joins TRBV20-1 to TRBJ2-1, with 8 bases lining up with TRBD2. With V trimmed by 3 bases and J by 4 bases, 5 bases remained unmatched. CDR1 is DFQATT and CDR2 is SNEGSKA in the germline V gene (reference sequence). This CDR3 is built from 14 residues. The CDR3 DNA reads TGCAGTGCTAGGGTAGCGGGGTCGTACAATGAGCAGTTCTTC. Translation: CSARVAGSYNEQFF.

Ten or more counts support this clonotype. The CDR3 is CASSLYSYEQYV. For the CDR3, the DNA is TGTGCCAGCAGCCTATACAGCTACGAGCAGTACGTC. The rearrangement links TRBV5-6 to TRBJ2-7, with D unclear. The CDR3 extends over 12 amino acids. Germline lookup yields CDR1 SGHDT and CDR2 YYEEEE. V shed 4 bases and J shed 3 bases, with 8 bases lying between them.

This clonotype was detected a few times. V and J are TRBV7-6 and TRBJ2-2, with 13 bases matching TRBD2. Germline V gives CDR1 SGHVS, CDR2 FNYEAQ. Trimming took 5 bases from V and 4 from J; bases not matched to a gene: 4. There are 16 residues in the CDR3. CDR3 loop: CASSKTSGGATGELFF. CDR3 nucleotide sequence: TGTGCCAGCAGCAAAACTAGCGGGGGGGCCACCGGGGAGCTGTTTTTT. The full variable domain, completed using reference TRBV7-6 and TRBJ2-2, is GAGVSQSPRYKVTKRGQDVALRCDPISGHVSLYWYRQALGQGPEFLTYFNYEAQQDKSGLPNDRFSAERPEGSISTLTIQRTEQRDSAMYRCASSKTSGGATGELFFGEGSRLTVL.

A word on this clonotype: One junction end does not reproduce the germline sequence, and a read error may be involved. The V call is TRBV6-1, the J call TRBJ2-2, with TRBD2 identical over 7 bases. The CDR3 spans 18 residues. CDR1 and CDR2 from the germline V gene are MNHNS and SASEGT. Here the CDR3 reads CASREDGGRGVYTGELFF. The CDR3 region has the DNA TGTGCCAGCAGAGAAGACGGCGGTCGGGGGGTTTACACCGGGGAGCTGTTTTTT.

The chain uses TRBV20-1 and TRBJ2-7; D is uncertain. V was shortened by 0 bases and J by 2 bases, with 5 bases between the two germline ends. Looked up from germline, CDR1 is DFQATT and CDR2 is SNEGSKA (reference sequence). The CDR3 sequence is 12 residues long. CDR3 residues: CSARDEAYEQYF. The CDR3 nucleotides read TGCAGTGCTAGAGATGAAGCCTACGAGCAGTACTTC.

This clonotype has just a few counts. The V and J genes are TRBV5-1 and TRBJ2-6; tentatively, D is TRBD2 (6 bases). V dropped 3 bases and J dropped 2 bases, with 9 bases sitting between them. Germline assignment: CDR1 SGHRS and CDR2 YFSETQ. The CDR3 spans 15 residues. The CDR3 bases are TGCGCCAGCAGCTCGTGGGAGGCTGGGGCCAACGTCCTGACTTTC. This codes for CASSSWEAGANVLTF.

This clonotype has more than one count but fewer than ten. This chain uses TRBV6-1 with TRBJ1-1, with a possible D match to TRBD1 (5 bases). The germline V gene has CDR1 MNHNS and CDR2 SASEGT. Trimming stripped 4 bases from V and 6 bases from J, with 9 bases between. The CDR3 is 12 amino acids. CDR3 in amino acids: CASSGGYPEAFF. CDR3 nucleotides: TGTGCCAGCAGTGGGGGGTATCCTGAAGCTTTCTTT.

This chain connects TRBV25-1 to TRBJ1-1; D call uncertain. The CDR3 consists of 16 residues. In germline, CDR1 is MGHDK, CDR2 SYGVNS. The ends were cut back, 3 bases at V and 4 bases at J, with 18 bases in the middle. The CDR3 loop reads CASSDTVWREGTEAFF. In DNA, the CDR3 is TGTGCCAGCAGTGACACTGTGTGGAGAGAGGGCACTGAAGCTTTCTTT.

This clonotype appeared many times. This chain links TRBV29-1 with TRBJ2-7; a possible D gene is TRBD2 (5 bases). Looked up from germline, CDR1 is SQVTM and CDR2 is ANQGSEA. V lost 3 bases and J 0 bases, leaving 12 bases between the germline ends. The CDR3 length is 14 residues. CDR3: CSVEGRGSSYEQYF. The CDR3 DNA reads TGCAGCGTTGAGGGTCGGGGTTCCTCCTACGAGCAGTACTTC.

This clonotype was counted many times. The CDR3 spells CASTWIGGWTGELFF. CDR3 sequence (DNA): TGTGCCAGCACCTGGATCGGGGGCTGGACCGGGGAGCTGTTTTTT. The chain couples TRBV5-6 to TRBJ2-2; D possibly uses TRBD1 or TRBD2 (6 bases each). The germline CDR1 and CDR2 sequences are SGHDT and YYEEEE. The V end lost 6 bases, the J end lost 5 bases, and 17 bases lay between the germline ends. This CDR3 spans 15 amino acids.

This clonotype was seen a handful of times. This chain joins TRBV11-2 and TRBJ2-1; 7 nucleotides line up with TRBD1. The CDR3 length is 11 residues. V was pared by 5 bases and J by 12 bases, with 4 bases of the junction left unmatched. Germline assignment: CDR1 SGHAT and CDR2 FQNNGV. CDR3 coding DNA: TGTGCCAGCAGCCCGGGACAGCCGCAGTTCTTC. It specifies CASSPGQPQFF.

There are a few counts of this clonotype. This chain links TRBV3-1 with TRBJ2-5, with D perhaps TRBD1 or TRBD2 (5 bases each). Per germline, CDR1 LGHDT and CDR2 YNNKEL (reference sequence). This CDR3 has 15 amino acids. Trimming pared 4 bases from V and 2 bases from J, leaving 14 bases between. CDR3 sequence: CASSPGRQFQETQYF. In DNA form, the CDR3 reads TGTGCCAGCAGCCCGGGACGGCAATTTCAAGAGACCCAGTACTTC.

CDR3 protein: CASSQGISGSYEQYF. CDR3 DNA: TGTGCCAGCAGCCAGGGTATTTCGGGATCCTACGAGCAGTACTTC. The chain uses TRBV14 and TRBJ2-7; tentative D call: TRBD2 (5 bases). The germline V and J ends were trimmed by 3 bases and 1 base, with 13 bases remaining between them. CDR1 is SGHDN, CDR2 FVKESK, per germline. The CDR3 is 15 residues long.

This rearrangement joins TRBV9 to TRBJ2-5, with 8 positions matching TRBD2. V shed 2 bases, J shed 0 bases, and the junction held 12 bases outside the gene matches. The CDR3 loop spans 18 amino acids. Germline loops: CDR1 SGDLS, CDR2 YYNGEE. The CDR3 spells CASSVDGRADLNQETQYF. The CDR3 region has the DNA TGTGCCAGCAGCGTCGACGGGAGGGCCGATCTGAACCAAGAGACCCAGTACTTC. Full variable domain (remainder filled in from reference TRBV9 and TRBJ2-5): DSGVTQTPKHLITATGQRVTLRCSPRSGDLSVYWYQQSLDQGLQFLIQYYNGEERAKGNILERFSAQQFPDLHSELNLSSLELGDSALYFCASSVDGRADLNQETQYFGPGTRLLVL.

J is TRBJ2-7 and V is TRBV4-1; 12 bases fit TRBD2. The ends lost 7 bases at V and 4 bases at J; junction bases unmatched: 5. Germline lookup yields CDR1 MGHRA and CDR2 YSYEKL. The CDR3 runs to 14 residues. CDR3 coding DNA: TGCGCCAGCACCCTAGCGGGAGGGCCGTACGAGCAGTACTTC. Translation gives CASTLAGGPYEQYF.